Each of the 29 T cell receptor beta chains below was sequenced from the same sample in a study of high-grade serous ovarian cancer treatment subgroups. Data came from immunoSEQ multiplex PCR; TCRdb stores just in-frame clones and leaves some out. This table holds some 33,000 clones, about 80% found once. Tumor samples were taken before definitive surgery or chemotherapy. Sequencing was performed on tumor tissue. The receptor set was obtained from a human donor with high-grade serous ovarian cancer.

This sequence joins TRBV6-6 and TRBJ2-7; 8 bases line up with TRBD2. Germline V gene lookup returns CDR1 MNHNY and CDR2 SVGAGI (reference sequence). This CDR3 comprises 13 residues. J lost 0 bases, V lost 6 bases, and 1 base had no gene match. The CDR3: CASRGTSSYEQYF. As DNA, the CDR3 is TGTGCCAGCAGGGGGACTAGCTCCTACGAGCAGTACTTC.

This chain joins TRBV11-3 and TRBJ2-2, with TRBD1 as a possible D gene (5 bases). The germline CDR1 and CDR2 sequences are SGHNT and YENEEA. CDR3 length equals 15 residues. The ends were cut back, 6 bases at V and 3 bases at J, with 14 bases in the middle. CDR3 residues: CASREGAGDTGELFF. The CDR3 DNA follows: TGTGCCAGCAGAGAAGGGGCAGGCGACACCGGGGAGCTGTTTTTT.

The J gene is TRBJ1-2, the V gene TRBV5-6; possibly TRBD1 for D (6 bases). CDR1 is SGHDT and CDR2 is YYEEEE in the germline V gene. The V end lost 0 bases, the J end lost 4 bases, and 7 bases lay between the germline ends. The CDR3 spans 13 residues. In DNA, the CDR3 is TGTGCCAGCAGCTTGGTGGACAGCTATGGCTACACCTTC. Protein sequence: CASSLVDSYGYTF.

V is TRBV7-2 and J is TRBJ1-1; D is possibly TRBD1 (6 bases). Germline V gene data show CDR1 as SGHTA and CDR2 as FQGNSA. The CDR3 extends over 16 amino acids. Trimming took off 3 bases at V and 1 base at J, with 15 bases between the two ends. CDR3 residues: CASSFRAGAANTEAFF. In DNA form, the CDR3 reads TGTGCCAGCAGCTTTCGGGCGGGGGCGGCGAACACTGAAGCTTTCTTT. The full variable domain, completed using reference TRBV7-2 and TRBJ1-1, is GAGVSQSPSNKVTEKGKDVELRCDPISGHTALYWYRQSLGQGLEFLIYFQGNSAPDKSGLPSDRFSAERTGGSVSTLTIQRTQQEDSAVYLCASSFRAGAANTEAFFGQGTRLTVV.

The CDR3 reads CASSQGPAGGVDTQYF. The CDR3 nucleotides read TGTGCCAGCAGCCAAGGCCCAGCGGGAGGGGTGGATACGCAGTATTTT. This chain uses TRBV4-2 with TRBJ2-3; 10 nucleotides align to TRBD2. Per germline, CDR1 LGHNA and CDR2 YNFKEQ. The ends lost 1 base at V and 6 bases at J; junction bases unmatched: 7. The CDR3 totals 16 residues.

This chain links TRBV5-1 with TRBJ2-7, with D unclear. CDR3 length: 13 residues. V was clipped by 4 bases and J by 5 bases, with 13 bases between them. CDR1 and CDR2 (germline): SGHRS, YFSETQ. CDR3 sequence: CASSAGLPHEQYF. In nucleotides, the CDR3 is TGCGCCAGCAGCGCCGGCCTCCCTCACGAGCAGTACTTC.

This clone was counted once. The rearrangement uses TRBV30 and TRBJ2-3; D tentatively fits TRBD1 or TRBD2 (5 bases each). V shed 0 bases and J shed 6 bases, with 22 bases lying between them. This CDR3 contains 17 residues. Germline-derived CDR1 and CDR2 are GTSNPN and SVGIG (reference sequence). The chain's CDR3 is CAWSVPARESSMDTQYF. In DNA form, the CDR3 reads TGTGCCTGGAGTGTACCCGCCAGGGAGTCATCGATGGATACGCAGTATTTT.

V usage is TRBV11-3 and J usage is TRBJ2-3; maybe TRBD2 (7 bases). Trimming removed 5 bases at V and 8 bases at J, with 14 bases between. The CDR3 is 13 residues long. Germline V CDR1 and CDR2: SGHNT, YENEEA. Written as DNA, the CDR3 is TGTGCCAGCAGCCGCGGGGGCCCAGGTACGCAGTATTTT. Its protein product is CASSRGGPGTQYF.

The rearrangement links TRBV28 to TRBJ2-7; D remains ambiguous. With 1 base removed from V and 2 bases from J, the gap between germline ends came to 9 bases. Germline V gene lookup returns CDR1 MDHEN and CDR2 SYDVKM. There are 14 residues in the CDR3. In DNA, the CDR3 is TGTGCCAGCAGTTTATTCGGCAGACCCTACGAGCAGTACTTC. It specifies CASSLFGRPYEQYF.

This chain joins TRBV10-2 and TRBJ2-6; perhaps D is TRBD1 or TRBD2 (5 bases each). Germline lookup yields CDR1 WSHSY and CDR2 SAAADI. This CDR3 contains 14 residues. Trimming stripped 6 bases from V and 4 bases from J, with 10 bases between. CDR3 region: CASRGVAGANVLTF. The DNA for the CDR3 is TGCGCCAGCAGGGGGGTAGCCGGGGCCAACGTCCTGACTTTC.

V gene TRBV29-1 combines with J gene TRBJ2-1, with D maybe TRBD2 (5 bases). CDR3 size: 13 residues. CDR1 is SQVTM and CDR2 is ANQGSEA in the germline V gene. Trimming removed 3 bases from V and 8 bases from J, with 14 bases in between. CDR3 residues: CSVEKRAIYEQFF. CDR3 DNA sequence: TGCAGCGTTGAGAAGAGGGCTATTTATGAGCAGTTCTTC.

The V and J genes are TRBV6-1 and TRBJ1-2; D is perhaps TRBD1 (5 bases). Trimming cost V 3 bases and J 8 bases, with 13 bases left between them. The CDR3 spans 13 residues. Germline assignment: CDR1 MNHNS and CDR2 SASEGT. CDR3 bases: TGTGCCAGCAGTGACTCGGGGGGACGCGGCTACACCTTC. It encodes CASSDSGGRGYTF.

The gene calls are TRBV29-1 and TRBJ2-3; 8 nucleotides agree with TRBD2. CDR3 size: 14 residues. V lost 7 bases and J lost 3; bases outside the gene matches: 9. Germline values: CDR1 SQVTM, CDR2 ANQGSEA. This CDR3 reads CSGREGLETDTQYF. CDR3 bases: TGCAGCGGGCGTGAGGGACTAGAGACAGATACGCAGTATTTT.

There are a few counts of this clone. The chain couples TRBV14 to TRBJ1-4, with 7 nucleotides matching TRBD1. Germline V gene sequence: CDR1 SGHDN, CDR2 FVKESK. The CDR3 covers 15 residues. V lost 4 bases, J lost 3 bases, and 5 bases stayed unmatched. CDR3 DNA sequence: TGTGCCAGCAGCCCGGGACAGACTTCTAATGAAAAACTGTTTTTT. Protein product: CASSPGQTSNEKLFF.

The chain couples TRBV5-5 to TRBJ2-4, with D possibly TRBD2 on 5 matching bases. Trimming shortened V by 5 bases and J by 8 bases, and 17 bases separated the two germline ends. This CDR3 comprises 14 residues. Germline loops: CDR1 SGHKS, CDR2 YYEKEE (reference sequence). CDR3 region: CASSPEGPGDIQYF. DNA for the CDR3: TGTGCCAGCAGTCCCGAGGGCCCTGGGGACATTCAGTACTTC.

The V call is TRBV2, the J call TRBJ2-1, with D unclear. CDR3 size: 11 residues. Germline CDR1 reads SNHLY; CDR2 reads FYNNEI. V was trimmed by 6 bases and J by 3 bases, leaving 3 bases between them. The CDR3 DNA follows: TGTGCCAGCAGCCTCTACAATGAGCAGTTCTTC. As protein: CASSLYNEQFF. Supplemented by reference TRBV2 and TRBJ2-1, the full variable domain reads EPEVTQTPSHQVTQMGQEVILRCVPISNHLYFYWYRQILGQKVEFLVSFYNNEISEKSEIFDDQFSVERPDGSNFTLKIRSTKLEDSAMYFCASSLYNEQFFGPGTRLTVL.

CDR3 residues: CASSPRLGATDTQYF. The DNA for the CDR3 is TGTGCCAGCAGCCCCCGGTTGGGGGCAACAGATACGCAGTATTTT. V usage is TRBV28 and J usage is TRBJ2-3, with TRBD1 as a possible D gene (6 bases). V was shortened by 6 bases and J by 3 bases, with 16 bases between the two germline ends. Germline assignment: CDR1 MDHEN and CDR2 SYDVKM. The CDR3 has 15 amino acids.

In this sample, this clone turned up a few times. The chain is built from TRBV7-9 and TRBJ2-1; D perhaps matches TRBD1 (5 bases). CDR3 size: 12 residues. The ends were cut back, 8 bases at V and 12 bases at J, with 17 bases in the middle. Germline loops: CDR1 SEHNR, CDR2 FQNEAQ (reference sequence). As DNA, the CDR3 is TGTGCCAGCTACCGCCAGGGCGGCGGGCAGTTCTTC. Translating gives CASYRQGGGQFF.

This clone occurred once. Other DNA sequences within the sample encode an identical CDR3. CDR3 nucleotides: TGTGCCAGCAGCTTGACTAGCGGCCGACACAATGAGCAGTTCTTC. Protein sequence: CASSLTSGRHNEQFF. This chain uses TRBV7-2 with TRBJ2-1, with TRBD2 matching 9 bases. This CDR3 contains 15 residues. Per the germline V gene, CDR1 is SGHTA and CDR2 is FQGNSA. V gave up 3 bases and J gave up 5 bases; unmatched junction bases: 5.

The rearrangement links TRBV30 to TRBJ2-1; either TRBD1 or TRBD2 may fit D (5 bases each). CDR1 is GTSNPN and CDR2 is SVGIG in the germline V gene (reference sequence). V lost 3 bases and J lost 4, with 10 bases in between. This CDR3 is 13 amino acids long. CDR3 loop: CAWSRDPYNEQFF. DNA for the CDR3: TGTGCCTGGAGCCGGGACCCATACAATGAGCAGTTCTTC.

V usage is TRBV9 and J usage is TRBJ2-5; D perhaps matches TRBD2 (6 bases). Germline values: CDR1 SGDLS, CDR2 YYNGEE. Trimming pared 0 bases from V and 5 bases from J, leaving 11 bases between. The CDR3 runs to 14 residues. Here the CDR3 reads CASSVAGGGETQYF. The CDR3, as DNA: TGTGCCAGCAGCGTAGCCGGGGGTGGCGAGACCCAGTACTTC.

The J gene is TRBJ1-1, the V gene TRBV18; no clear D. Trimming cost V 1 base and J 4 bases, with 10 bases left between them. The CDR3 has 14 amino acids. The germline gives CDR1 KGHSH, CDR2 LQKENI. The DNA for the CDR3 is TGTGCCAGCTCACCACTATCGGTGCGCACTGAAGCTTTCTTT. Translation: CASSPLSVRTEAFF. The entire variable domain, with the rest obtained from reference TRBV18 and TRBJ1-1, is as follows: NAGVMQNPRHLVRRRGQEARLRCSPMKGHSHVYWYRQLPEEGLKFMVYLQKENIIDESGMPKERFSAEFPKEGPSILRIQQVVRGDSAAYFCASSPLSVRTEAFFGQGTRLTVV.

The genes are TRBV7-2 and TRBJ2-3; 9 bases are shared with TRBD2. Germline V gives CDR1 SGHTA, CDR2 FQGNSA. The CDR3 runs 16 residues. V gave up 1 base and J gave up 2 bases; unmatched junction bases: 4. This chain's CDR3 is CASSLGAGGHTDTQYF. The CDR3, as DNA: TGTGCCAGCAGCTTAGGGGCGGGAGGGCACACAGATACGCAGTATTTT.

Details on this clone: Other DNA sequences in this sample translate to the same CDR3. V and J are TRBV27 and TRBJ2-7; unclear D gene. The germline V gene has CDR1 MNHEY and CDR2 SMNVEV (reference sequence). This CDR3 contains 13 residues. V was trimmed by 3 bases and J by 2 bases, leaving 8 bases between them. The CDR3 loop is CASSLGRTYEQYF. Written as DNA, the CDR3 is TGTGCCAGCAGTTTGGGCAGAACCTACGAGCAGTACTTC.

This chain joins TRBV28 and TRBJ2-7; D may match TRBD1 or TRBD2 (5 bases each). The germline V gene has CDR1 MDHEN and CDR2 SYDVKM. V lost 5 bases to trimming and J lost 6 bases, with 20 bases between them. This CDR3 comprises 15 residues. The CDR3 DNA reads TGTGCCAGCAGTCCACCCGGGACCCAGGTCGGCGAGCAGTACTTC. Residues: CASSPPGTQVGEQYF.

The chain carries TRBV5-1 and TRBJ2-1; the match to TRBD1 covers 10 bases. Trimming at V came to 0 bases and at J to 10 bases, leaving 10 bases not matched to a gene. The CDR3 has 16 amino acids. Germline values: CDR1 SGHRS, CDR2 YFSETQ. The CDR3 protein is CASSLAPGTGVFEQFF. The DNA of the CDR3 is TGCGCCAGCAGCTTGGCCCCCGGGACAGGGGTGTTCGAGCAGTTCTTC.

This chain uses TRBV5-1 with TRBJ2-1, with a possible D match to TRBD2 (7 bases). Germline loops: CDR1 SGHRS, CDR2 YFSETQ. The CDR3 totals 15 residues. Trimming left V 0 bases short and J 9 bases short, with 16 bases between. The CDR3 protein is CASSLVGGGPGEQFF. CDR3 DNA sequence: TGCGCCAGCAGCTTGGTCGGCGGGGGCCCTGGTGAGCAGTTCTTC.

This chain joins TRBV12-5 and TRBJ2-1; TRBD2 matches 12 bases. Trimming at V came to 2 bases and at J to 4 bases, leaving 6 bases not matched to a gene. CDR1 and CDR2 from the germline V gene are LGHNT and FRNRAP. The CDR3 consists of 17 residues. The DNA for the CDR3 is TGTGCTAGTGGTTTGAGGCTGACTAGCGGGGGATACAATGAGCAGTTCTTC. This codes for CASGLRLTSGGYNEQFF.

The chain recombines TRBV7-2 with TRBJ1-5; D is undetermined. This CDR3 comprises 13 residues. Trimming took 2 bases from V and 1 from J, leaving 3 bases between them. The germline CDR1 and CDR2 sequences are SGHTA and FQGNSA. This CDR3 reads CASSLQSNQPQHF. The CDR3 nucleotides read TGTGCCAGCAGCTTACAAAGCAATCAGCCCCAGCATTTT.